This entry lists 6 T cell receptor beta chains sequenced from one sample in a study of blood T cell repertoires in COVID-19. Some clones are missing from TCRdb's copy, which holds only in-frame ones; the method was immunoSEQ multiplex PCR. Among hundreds of thousands of clones listed, about 90% were seen once. The sample comprised peripheral blood. These receptors all stem from a woman in her 30s with COVID-19, enrolled during active disease.

The chain carries TRBV4-2 and TRBJ2-1; 12 bases map to TRBD2. The CDR3 is 17 amino acids. The V segment lost 0 bases and the J segment 7 bases; nucleotides outside the gene matches: 7. Germline CDR1 and CDR2: LGHNA and YNFKEQ. The CDR3 bases are TGTGCCAGCAGCCAAGATCGTGCTAGCGGGGGGGCTAATGAGCAGTTCTTC. Protein: CASSQDRASGGANEQFF.

The V and J genes are TRBV4-3 and TRBJ2-1; a possible D gene is TRBD1 (6 bases). CDR3 length equals 16 residues. V was pared by 3 bases and J by 4 bases, with 16 bases between. Germline assignment: CDR1 LGHNA and CDR2 YSLEER. This CDR3 is CASSQGLGRGYNEQFF. The CDR3 nucleotides are TGCGCCAGCAGCCAGGGTCTAGGTAGGGGGTACAATGAGCAGTTCTTC.

This chain links TRBV28 with TRBJ2-7, with 8 bases lining up with TRBD1. Germline V gene lookup returns CDR1 MDHEN and CDR2 SYDVKM. The junction had 11 bases not matched to a gene; V was cut back by 2 bases and J by 2 bases. The CDR3 contains 17 residues. The CDR3 nucleotides are TGTGCCAGCAGTTTAGTCGGGTGGGGGACAGGAGCCTACGAGCAGTACTTC. Translating gives CASSLVGWGTGAYEQYF.

CDR3 residues: CASSAGQDSNSPLHF. CDR3 nucleotides: TGTGCCAGCAGCGCCGGACAGGACTCTAATTCACCCCTCCACTTT. This chain links TRBV9 with TRBJ1-6, with 7 bases fitting TRBD1. The V gene end was trimmed by 3 bases and the J gene end by 6 bases; junction bases not matched to a gene: 6. Germline CDR1 reads SGDLS; CDR2 reads YYNGEE. The CDR3 is 15 amino acids.

The V call is TRBV5-1, the J call TRBJ1-4; unclear D gene. The germline V and J ends were trimmed by 1 base and 0 bases, with 7 bases remaining between them. This CDR3 is 15 amino acids long. Germline CDR1 is SGHRS and CDR2 is YFSETQ. CDR3 loop: CASSLSVATNEKLFF. The CDR3 DNA is TGCGCCAGCAGCTTGTCAGTGGCAACTAATGAAAAACTGTTTTTT.

Only one count was recorded for this clone. The chain is built from TRBV7-9 and TRBJ2-5; the match to TRBD2 covers 10 bases. This CDR3 has 16 amino acids. Germline V CDR1 and CDR2: SEHNR, FQNEAQ (reference sequence). V dropped 5 bases and J dropped 2; count of bases not matched to a gene: 8. The CDR3 sequence: CASSTPGLAVQETQYF. As DNA, the CDR3 is TGTGCCAGCAGCACCCCCGGACTAGCGGTTCAAGAGACCCAGTACTTC.